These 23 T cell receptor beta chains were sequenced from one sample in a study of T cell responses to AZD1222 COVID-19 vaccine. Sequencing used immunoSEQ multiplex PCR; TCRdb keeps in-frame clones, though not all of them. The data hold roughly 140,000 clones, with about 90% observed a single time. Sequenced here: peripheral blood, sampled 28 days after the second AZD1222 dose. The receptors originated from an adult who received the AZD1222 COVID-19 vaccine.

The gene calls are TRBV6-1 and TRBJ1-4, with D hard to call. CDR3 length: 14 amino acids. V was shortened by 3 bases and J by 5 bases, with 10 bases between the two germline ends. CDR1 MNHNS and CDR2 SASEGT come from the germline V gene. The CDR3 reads CASSDLELNEKLFF. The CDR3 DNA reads TGTGCCAGCAGTGACCTGGAACTGAATGAAAAACTGTTTTTT.

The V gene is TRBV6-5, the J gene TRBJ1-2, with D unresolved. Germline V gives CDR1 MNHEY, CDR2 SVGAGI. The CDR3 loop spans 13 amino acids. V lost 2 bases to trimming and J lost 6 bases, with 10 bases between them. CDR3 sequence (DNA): TGTGCCAGCAGTTACAGGATAACGGATGGCTACACCTTC. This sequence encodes CASSYRITDGYTF.

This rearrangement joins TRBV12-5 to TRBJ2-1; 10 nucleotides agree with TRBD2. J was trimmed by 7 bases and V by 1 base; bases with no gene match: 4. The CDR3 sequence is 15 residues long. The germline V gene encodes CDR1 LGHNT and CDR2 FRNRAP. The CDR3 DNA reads TGTGCTAGTGGTTTGGGTGCTAGCGGGAGAAATGAGCAGTTCTTC. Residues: CASGLGASGRNEQFF. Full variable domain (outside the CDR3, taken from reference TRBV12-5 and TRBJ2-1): DARVTQTPRHKVTEMGQEVTMRCQPILGHNTVFWYRQTMMQGLELLAYFRNRAPLDDSGMPKDRFSAEMPDATLATLKIQPSEPRDSAVYFCASGLGASGRNEQFFGPGTRLTVL.

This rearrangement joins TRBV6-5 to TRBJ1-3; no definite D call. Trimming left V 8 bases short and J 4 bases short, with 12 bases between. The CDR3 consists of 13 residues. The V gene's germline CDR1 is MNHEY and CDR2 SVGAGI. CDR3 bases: TGTGCCAGCTTGAGGTTATCCGGAAACACCATATATTTT. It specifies CASLRLSGNTIYF.

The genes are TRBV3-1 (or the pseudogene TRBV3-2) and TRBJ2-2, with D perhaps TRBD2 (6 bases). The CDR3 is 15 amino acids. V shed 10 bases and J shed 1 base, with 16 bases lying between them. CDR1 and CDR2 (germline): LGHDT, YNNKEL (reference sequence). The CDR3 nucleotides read TGTGCCACCTCTGGGGGGTCGCTGAACACCGGGGAGCTGTTTTTT. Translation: CATSGGSLNTGELFF.

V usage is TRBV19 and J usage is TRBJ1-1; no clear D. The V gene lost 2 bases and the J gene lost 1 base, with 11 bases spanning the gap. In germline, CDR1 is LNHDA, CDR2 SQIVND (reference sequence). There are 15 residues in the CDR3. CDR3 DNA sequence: TGTGCCAGTAGTATACTGGGTTTGGGGAACACTGAAGCTTTCTTT. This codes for CASSILGLGNTEAFF.

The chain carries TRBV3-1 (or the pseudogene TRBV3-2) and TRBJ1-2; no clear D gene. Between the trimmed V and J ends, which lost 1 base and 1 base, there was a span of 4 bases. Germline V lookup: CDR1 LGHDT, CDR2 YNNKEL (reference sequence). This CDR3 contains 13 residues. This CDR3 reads CASSQVVNYGYTF. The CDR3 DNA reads TGTGCCAGCAGCCAAGTGGTTAACTATGGCTACACCTTC.

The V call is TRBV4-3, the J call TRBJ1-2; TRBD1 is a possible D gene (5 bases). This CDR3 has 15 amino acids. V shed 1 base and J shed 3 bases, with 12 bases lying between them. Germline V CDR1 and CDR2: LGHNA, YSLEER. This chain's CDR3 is CASSQVRGGDYGYTF. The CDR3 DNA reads TGCGCCAGCAGCCAAGTAAGGGGAGGAGACTATGGCTACACCTTC.

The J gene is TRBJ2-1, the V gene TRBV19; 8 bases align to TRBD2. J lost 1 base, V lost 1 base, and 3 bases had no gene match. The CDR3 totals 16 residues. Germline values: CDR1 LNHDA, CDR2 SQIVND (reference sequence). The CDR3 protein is CASSIGGLGSYNEQFF. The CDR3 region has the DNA TGTGCCAGTAGTATAGGGGGACTAGGGTCCTACAATGAGCAGTTCTTC.

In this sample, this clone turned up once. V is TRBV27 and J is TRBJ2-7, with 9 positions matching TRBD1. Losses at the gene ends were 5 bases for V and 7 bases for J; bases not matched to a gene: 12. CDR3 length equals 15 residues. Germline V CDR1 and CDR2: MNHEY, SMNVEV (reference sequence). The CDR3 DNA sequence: TGTGCCAGCAGTGACCCCGGGACAGGGAGTTGGGAGCAGTACTTC. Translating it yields CASSDPGTGSWEQYF.

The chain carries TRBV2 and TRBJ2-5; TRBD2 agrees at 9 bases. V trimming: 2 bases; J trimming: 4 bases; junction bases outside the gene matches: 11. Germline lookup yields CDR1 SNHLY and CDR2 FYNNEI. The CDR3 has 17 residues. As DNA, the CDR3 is TGTGCCAGCAGTGAAATAGAGGGCGGGAGGGCCCCAGAGACCCAGTACTTC. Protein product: CASSEIEGGRAPETQYF.

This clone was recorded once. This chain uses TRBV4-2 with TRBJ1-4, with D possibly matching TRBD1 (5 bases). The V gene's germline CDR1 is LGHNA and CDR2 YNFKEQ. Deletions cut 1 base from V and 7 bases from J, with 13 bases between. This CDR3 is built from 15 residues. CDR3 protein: CASSQGAGGGEKLFF. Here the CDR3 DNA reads TGTGCCAGCAGCCAAGGGGCGGGCGGGGGTGAAAAACTGTTTTTT.

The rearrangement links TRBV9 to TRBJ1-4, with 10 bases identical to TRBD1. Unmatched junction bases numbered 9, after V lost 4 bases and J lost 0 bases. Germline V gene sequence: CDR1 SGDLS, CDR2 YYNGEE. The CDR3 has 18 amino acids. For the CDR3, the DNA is TGTGCCAGCAGCTCGAGACAGGGGGCGGAGGCAACTAATGAAAAACTGTTTTTT. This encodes CASSSRQGAEATNEKLFF.

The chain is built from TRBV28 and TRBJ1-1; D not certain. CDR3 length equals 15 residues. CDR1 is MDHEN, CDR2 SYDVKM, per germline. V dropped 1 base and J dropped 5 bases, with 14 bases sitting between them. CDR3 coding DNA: TGTGCCAGCAGTTTATCTGGAGGGATGAGGACTGAAGCTTTCTTT. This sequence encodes CASSLSGGMRTEAFF.

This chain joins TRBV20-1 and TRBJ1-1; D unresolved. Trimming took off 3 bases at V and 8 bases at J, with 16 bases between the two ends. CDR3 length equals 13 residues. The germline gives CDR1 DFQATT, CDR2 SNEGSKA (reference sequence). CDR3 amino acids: CSASSTGLFEAFF. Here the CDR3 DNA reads TGCAGTGCTAGTTCTACCGGGCTCTTCGAAGCTTTCTTT.

The chain's CDR3 is CAWAIQTVAYNSPLHF. The DNA of the CDR3 is TGTGCCTGGGCCATACAAACGGTCGCTTATAATTCACCCCTCCACTTT. The chain couples TRBV30 to TRBJ1-6; D call uncertain. CDR1 is GTSNPN and CDR2 is SVGIG in the germline V gene (reference sequence). Deletions cut 5 bases from V and 4 bases from J, with 18 bases between. This CDR3 contains 16 residues.

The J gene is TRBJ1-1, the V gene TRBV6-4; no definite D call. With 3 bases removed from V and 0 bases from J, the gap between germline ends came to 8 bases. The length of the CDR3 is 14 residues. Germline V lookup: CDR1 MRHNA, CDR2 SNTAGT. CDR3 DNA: TGTGCCAGCAGTGAAACGGGGATGAACACTGAAGCTTTCTTT. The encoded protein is CASSETGMNTEAFF.

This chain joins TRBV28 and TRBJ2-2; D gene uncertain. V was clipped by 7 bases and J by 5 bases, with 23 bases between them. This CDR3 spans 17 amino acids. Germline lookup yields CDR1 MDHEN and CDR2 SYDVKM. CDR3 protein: CASTPVDPVISTGELFF. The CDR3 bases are TGTGCCAGCACCCCGGTCGACCCGGTTATATCAACCGGGGAGCTGTTTTTT.

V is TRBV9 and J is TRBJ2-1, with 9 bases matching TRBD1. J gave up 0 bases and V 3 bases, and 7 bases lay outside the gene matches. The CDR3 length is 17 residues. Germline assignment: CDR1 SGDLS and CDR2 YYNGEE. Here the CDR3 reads CASSGPLTGGSYNEQFF. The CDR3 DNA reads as TGTGCCAGCAGCGGACCACTGACAGGGGGCTCCTACAATGAGCAGTTCTTC.

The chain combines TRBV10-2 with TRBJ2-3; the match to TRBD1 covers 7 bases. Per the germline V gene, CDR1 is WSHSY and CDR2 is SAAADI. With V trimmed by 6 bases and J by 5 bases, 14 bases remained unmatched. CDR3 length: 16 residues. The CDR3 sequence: CASRRKTGSVGDTQYF. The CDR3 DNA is TGCGCCAGCAGACGAAAGACAGGGAGCGTGGGAGATACGCAGTATTTT.

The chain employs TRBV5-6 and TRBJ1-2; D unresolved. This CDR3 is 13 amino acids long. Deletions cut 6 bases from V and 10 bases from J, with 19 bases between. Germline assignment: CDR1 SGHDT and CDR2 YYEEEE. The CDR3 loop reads CASTPLQAATYTF. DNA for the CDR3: TGTGCCAGCACCCCCCTGCAGGCGGCTACCTACACCTTC.

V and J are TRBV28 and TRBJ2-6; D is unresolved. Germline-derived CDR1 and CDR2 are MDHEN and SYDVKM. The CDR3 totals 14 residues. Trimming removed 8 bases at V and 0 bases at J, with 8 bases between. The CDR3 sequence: CASGPSSGANVLTF. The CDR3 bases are TGTGCCAGCGGACCTTCCTCTGGGGCCAACGTCCTGACTTTC.

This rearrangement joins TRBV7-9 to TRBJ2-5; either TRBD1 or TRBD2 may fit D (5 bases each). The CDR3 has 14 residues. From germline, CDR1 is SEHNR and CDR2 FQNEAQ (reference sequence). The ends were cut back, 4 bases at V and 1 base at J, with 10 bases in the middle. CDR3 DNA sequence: TGTGCCAGCAGCTCGGGACCCTCCCAAGAGACCCAGTACTTC. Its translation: CASSSGPSQETQYF.